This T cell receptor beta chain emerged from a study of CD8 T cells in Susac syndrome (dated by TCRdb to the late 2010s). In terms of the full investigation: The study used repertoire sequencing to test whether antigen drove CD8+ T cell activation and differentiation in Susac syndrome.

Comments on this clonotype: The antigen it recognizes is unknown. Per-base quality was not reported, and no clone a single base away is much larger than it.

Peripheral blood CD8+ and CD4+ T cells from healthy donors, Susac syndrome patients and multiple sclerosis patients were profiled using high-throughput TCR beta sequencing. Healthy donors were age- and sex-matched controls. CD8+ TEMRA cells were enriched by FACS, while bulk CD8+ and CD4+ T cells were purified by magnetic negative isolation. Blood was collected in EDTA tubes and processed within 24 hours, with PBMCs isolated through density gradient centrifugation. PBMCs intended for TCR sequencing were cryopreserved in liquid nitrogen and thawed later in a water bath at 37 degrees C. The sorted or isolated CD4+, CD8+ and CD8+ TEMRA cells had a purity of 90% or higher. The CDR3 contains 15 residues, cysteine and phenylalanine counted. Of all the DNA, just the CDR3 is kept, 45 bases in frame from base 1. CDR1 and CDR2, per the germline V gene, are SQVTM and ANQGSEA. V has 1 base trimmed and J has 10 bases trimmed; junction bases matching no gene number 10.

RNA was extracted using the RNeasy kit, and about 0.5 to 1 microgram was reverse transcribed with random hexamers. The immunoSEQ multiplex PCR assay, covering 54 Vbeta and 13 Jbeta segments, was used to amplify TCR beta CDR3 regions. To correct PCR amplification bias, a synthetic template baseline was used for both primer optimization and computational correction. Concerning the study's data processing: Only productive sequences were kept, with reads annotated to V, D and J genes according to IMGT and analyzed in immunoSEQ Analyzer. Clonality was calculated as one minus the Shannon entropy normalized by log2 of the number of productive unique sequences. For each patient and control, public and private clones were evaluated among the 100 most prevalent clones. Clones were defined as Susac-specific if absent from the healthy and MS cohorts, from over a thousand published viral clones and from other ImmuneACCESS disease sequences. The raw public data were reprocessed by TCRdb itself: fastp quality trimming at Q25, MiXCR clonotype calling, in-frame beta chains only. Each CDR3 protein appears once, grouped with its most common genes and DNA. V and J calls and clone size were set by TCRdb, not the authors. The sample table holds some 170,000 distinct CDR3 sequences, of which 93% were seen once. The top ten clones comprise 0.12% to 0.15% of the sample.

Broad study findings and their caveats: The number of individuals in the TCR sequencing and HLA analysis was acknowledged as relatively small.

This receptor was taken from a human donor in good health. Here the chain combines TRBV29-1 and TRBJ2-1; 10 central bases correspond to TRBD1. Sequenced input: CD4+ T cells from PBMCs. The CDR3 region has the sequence CSVEGTGQGSREQFF. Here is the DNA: TGCAGCGTTGAAGGGACGGGACAGGGGTCCCGAGAGCAGTTCTTC.